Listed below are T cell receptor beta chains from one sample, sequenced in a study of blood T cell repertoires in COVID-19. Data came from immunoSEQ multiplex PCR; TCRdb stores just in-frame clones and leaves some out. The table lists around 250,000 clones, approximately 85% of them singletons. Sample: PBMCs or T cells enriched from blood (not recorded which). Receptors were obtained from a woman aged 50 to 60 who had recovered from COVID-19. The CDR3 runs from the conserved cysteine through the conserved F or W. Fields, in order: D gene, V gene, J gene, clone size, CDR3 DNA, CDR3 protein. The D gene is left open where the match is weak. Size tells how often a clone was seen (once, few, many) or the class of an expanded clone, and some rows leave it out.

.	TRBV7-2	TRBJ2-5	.	TGTGCCAGCAGCGGTAGTTGGGAGACCCAGTACTTC	CASSGSWETQYF
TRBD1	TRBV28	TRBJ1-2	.	TGTGCCAGCAGTTACAGGGGGTACTATGGCTACACCTTC	CASSYRGYYGYTF
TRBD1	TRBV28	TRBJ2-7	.	TGTGCCAGCAGGGGAGACAGGGGCGATAGCGGCTGTGACTTC	CASRGDRGDSGCDF
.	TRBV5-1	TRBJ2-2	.	TGCGCCAGCAGCTTGGGGGCAGGGCGGACCGGGGAGCTGTTTTTT	CASSLGAGRTGELFF
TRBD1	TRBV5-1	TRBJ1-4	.	TGCGCCAGCAGCCTTGGACAGGGAGGGGAAAAACTGTTTTTT	CASSLGQGGEKLFF
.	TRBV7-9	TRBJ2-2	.	TGTGCCAGCAGCTTTCACGCGGCCGACACCGGGGAGCTGTTTTTT	CASSFHAADTGELFF
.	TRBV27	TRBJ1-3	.	TGTGCCAGCAGTTTAAAACCCCAAGGTGGGACTCTGAGAAACACCATATATTTT	CASSLKPQGGTLRNTIYF
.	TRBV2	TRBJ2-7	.	TGTGCCAGCAACTACGGGCCAGGGGGAGGTGGCTACGAGCAGTACTTC	CASNYGPGGGGYEQYF
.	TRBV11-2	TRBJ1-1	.	TGTGCCAGCAAGTCCGGAGCTTTCTTT	CASKSGAFF
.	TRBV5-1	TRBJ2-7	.	TGCGCCAGCAGCTTGGAAGACGGGTACACCTACGAGCAGTACTTC	CASSLEDGYTYEQYF
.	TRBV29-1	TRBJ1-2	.	TGCAGCGTTTCGGGCGGGGTTTACGGCTACACCTTC	CSVSGGVYGYTF
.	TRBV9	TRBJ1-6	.	TGTGCCAGCAGCCCCCGTGAAGAGTTTTCTAATTCACCCCTCCACTTT	CASSPREEFSNSPLHF
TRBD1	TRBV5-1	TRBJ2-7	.	TGCGCCAGCAGCTTCACTCAGGGGGATACTTACGAGCAGTACTTC	CASSFTQGDTYEQYF
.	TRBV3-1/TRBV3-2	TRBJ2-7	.	TGTGCCAGCAGCCAGAGGCGGGCTTCCGAGCAGTACTTC	CASSQRRASEQYF
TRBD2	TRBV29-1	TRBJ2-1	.	TGCAGCGGTCTTAGCGGGACCTCCTACAATGAGCAGTTCTTC	CSGLSGTSYNEQFF
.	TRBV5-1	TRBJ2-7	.	TGCGCCAGCAGCTTGGGGGGGCGTCGCTACGAGCAGTACTTC	CASSLGGRRYEQYF
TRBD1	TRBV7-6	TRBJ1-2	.	TGTGCCAGCAGCGTCGACAGGGGGCATGGCTACACCTTC	CASSVDRGHGYTF
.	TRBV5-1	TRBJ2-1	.	TGCGCCAGCAGCTTGGACAGTACCAATGAGCAGTTCTTC	CASSLDSTNEQFF
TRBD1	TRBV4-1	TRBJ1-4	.	TGCGCCAGCAGACTAACCGGGACAGGGGGGGAAAAACTGTTTTTT	CASRLTGTGGEKLFF
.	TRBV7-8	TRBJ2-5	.	TGTGCCAGCAGCTTACTGGGCAACTTACAAGAGACCCAGTACTTC	CASSLLGNLQETQYF
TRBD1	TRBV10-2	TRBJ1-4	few	TGCGCCAGCACAGGACAGGGGTTTGAAAAACTGTTTTTT	CASTGQGFEKLFF
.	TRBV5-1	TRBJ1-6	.	TGCGCCAGCAGCTTATTTGGGGGCTCACCCCTCCACTTT	CASSLFGGSPLHF
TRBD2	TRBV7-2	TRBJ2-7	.	TGTGCCAGCAGCGACACGGGACTAGCGGGAGTATGGCAGTACTTC	CASSDTGLAGVWQYF
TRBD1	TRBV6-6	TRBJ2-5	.	TGTGCCAGCAGTGCGACAGGGGGAGGAGAGACCCAGTACTTC	CASSATGGGETQYF
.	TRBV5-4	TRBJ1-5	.	TGTGCCAGCAGCCGCGGGAGCAATCAGCCCCAGCATTTT	CASSRGSNQPQHF